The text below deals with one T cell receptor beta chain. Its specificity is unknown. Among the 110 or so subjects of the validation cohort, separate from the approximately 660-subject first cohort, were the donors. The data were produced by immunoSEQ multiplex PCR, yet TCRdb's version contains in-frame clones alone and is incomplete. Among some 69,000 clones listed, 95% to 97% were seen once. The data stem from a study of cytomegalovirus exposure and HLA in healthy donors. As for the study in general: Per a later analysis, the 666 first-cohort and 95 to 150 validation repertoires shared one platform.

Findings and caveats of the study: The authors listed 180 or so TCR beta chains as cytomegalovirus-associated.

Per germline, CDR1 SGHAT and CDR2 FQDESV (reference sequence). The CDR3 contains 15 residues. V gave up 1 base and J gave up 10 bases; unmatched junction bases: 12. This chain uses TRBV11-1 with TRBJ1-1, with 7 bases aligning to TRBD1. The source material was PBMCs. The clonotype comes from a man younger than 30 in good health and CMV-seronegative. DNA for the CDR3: TGTGCCAGCAGCTTAGGAGGTTCCTTACACAGGGGAGCTTTCTTT. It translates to CASSLGGSLHRGAFF.